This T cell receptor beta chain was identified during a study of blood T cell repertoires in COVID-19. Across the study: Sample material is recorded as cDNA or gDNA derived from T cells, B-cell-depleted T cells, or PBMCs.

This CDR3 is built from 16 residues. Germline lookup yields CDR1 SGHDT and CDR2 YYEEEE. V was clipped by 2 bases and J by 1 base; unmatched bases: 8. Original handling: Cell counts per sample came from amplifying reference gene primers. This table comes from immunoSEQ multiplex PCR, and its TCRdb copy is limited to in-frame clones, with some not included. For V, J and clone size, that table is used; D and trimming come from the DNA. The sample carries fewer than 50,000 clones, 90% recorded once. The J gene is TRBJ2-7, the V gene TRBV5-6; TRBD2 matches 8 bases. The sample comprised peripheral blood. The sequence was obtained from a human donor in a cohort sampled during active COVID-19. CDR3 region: CASSLTREGESYEQYF. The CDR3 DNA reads TGTGCCAGCAGCTTAACACGGGAGGGCGAGTCCTACGAGCAGTACTTC. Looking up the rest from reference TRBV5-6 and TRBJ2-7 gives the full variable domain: DAGVTQSPTHLIKTRGQQVTLRCSPKSGHDTVSWYQQALGQGPQFIFQYYEEEERQRGNFPDRFSGHQFPNYSSELNVNALLLGDSALYLCASSLTREGESYEQYFGPGTRLTVT.